Described below is a single T cell receptor beta chain sequence and its context. The data were obtained in a study of T cell changes during pregnancy in multiple sclerosis. This CDR3 has 15 amino acids. Losses at the gene ends were 0 bases for V and 5 bases for J; bases not matched to a gene: 6. Germline loops: CDR1 KGHSH, CDR2 LQKENI. TCRdb's copy holds only in-frame clones and misses some; the assay was immunoSEQ multiplex PCR. This table has about 49,000 clones, 90% to 95% appearing once. This chain connects TRBV18 to TRBJ2-7, with 8 bases aligning to TRBD1. The clonotype originates from a female donor with multiple sclerosis, enrolled in a pregnancy study. The sequencing used CD8+ T cells from peripheral blood mononuclear cells, collected before pregnancy. As DNA, the CDR3 is TGTGCCAGCTCACCACCGATGGACAGGGACCACGAGCAGTACTTC. This sequence encodes CASSPPMDRDHEQYF. Filled out from reference TRBV18 and TRBJ2-7, the complete variable domain reads NAGVMQNPRHLVRRRGQEARLRCSPMKGHSHVYWYRQLPEEGLKFMVYLQKENIIDESGMPKERFSAEFPKEGPSILRIQQVVRGDSAAYFCASSPPMDRDHEQYFGPGTRLTVT.